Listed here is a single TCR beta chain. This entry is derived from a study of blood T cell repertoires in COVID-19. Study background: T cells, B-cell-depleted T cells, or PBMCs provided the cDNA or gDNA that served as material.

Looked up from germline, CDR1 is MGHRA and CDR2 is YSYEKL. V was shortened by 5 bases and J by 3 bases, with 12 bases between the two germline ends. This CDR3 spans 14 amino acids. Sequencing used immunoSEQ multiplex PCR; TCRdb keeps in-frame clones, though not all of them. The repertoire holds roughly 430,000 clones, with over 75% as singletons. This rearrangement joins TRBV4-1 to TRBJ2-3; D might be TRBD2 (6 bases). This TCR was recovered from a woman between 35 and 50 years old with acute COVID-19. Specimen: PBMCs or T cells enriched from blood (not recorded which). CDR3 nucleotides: TGCGCCAGCAGCACGGGAGCGGAGACAGATACGCAGTATTTT. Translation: CASSTGAETDTQYF.